This TCR beta chain emerged from a study of vaccination and CD4 T cells after COVID-19. Study at large: The convalescents included six males and four females, and among them two were Hispanic while seven were Caucasian.

An Oncomine TCR Beta short-read assay was used to sequence the DNA from cultured CD4+ T cells. TCRdb processed the PCR reads anew with MiXCR; each CDR3 protein has one entry. Of some 13,000 distinct CDR3 sequences listed, under 55% are singletons. Indicated treatment: approximately 9-day PBMC culture with coronavirus spike peptide pools or control peptides (ViraFEST assay). CDR1 is DFQATT, CDR2 SNEGSKA, per germline (reference sequence). There are 12 residues in the CDR3. V lost 3 bases and J 8 bases, leaving 13 bases between the germline ends. This clonotype was detected only a few times. The antigen is undetermined.

Sequencing was performed on CD4+ T cells from blood, cultured in vitro, taken before SARS-CoV-2 vaccination. The receptor was isolated from a human donor who had recovered from COVID-19. The rearrangement joins TRBV20-1 to TRBJ1-2; D gene uncertain. CDR3 nucleotide sequence: TGCAGTGCTAGGAACCGTATTGGCGGCTACACCTTC. Amino acids: CSARNRIGGYTF.